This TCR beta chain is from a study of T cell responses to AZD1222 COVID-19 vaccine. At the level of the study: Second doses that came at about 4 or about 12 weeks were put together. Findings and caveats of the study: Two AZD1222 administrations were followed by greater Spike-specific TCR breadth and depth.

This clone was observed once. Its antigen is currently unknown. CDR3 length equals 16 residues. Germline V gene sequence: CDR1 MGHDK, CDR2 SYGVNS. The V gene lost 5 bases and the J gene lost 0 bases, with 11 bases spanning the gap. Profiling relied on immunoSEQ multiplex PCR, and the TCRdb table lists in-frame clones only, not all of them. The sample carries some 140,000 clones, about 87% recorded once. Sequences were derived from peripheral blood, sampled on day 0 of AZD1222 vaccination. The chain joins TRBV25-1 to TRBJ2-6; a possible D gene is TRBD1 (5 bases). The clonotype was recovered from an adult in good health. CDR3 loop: CASSSQGSSGANVLTF. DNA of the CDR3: TGTGCCAGCAGTTCCCAGGGTAGCTCTGGGGCCAACGTCCTGACTTTC. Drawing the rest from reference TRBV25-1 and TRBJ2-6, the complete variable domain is EADIYQTPRYLVIGTGKKITLECSQTMGHDKMYWYQQDPGMELHLIHYSYGVNSTEKGDLSSESTVSRIRTEHFPLTLESARPSHTSQYLCASSSQGSSGANVLTFGAGSRLTVL.